This T cell receptor delta chain was obtained from a study of fetal and pediatric gammadelta thymocytes (dated by TCRdb to between 2021 and 2023). Study-level background: The bulk gammadelta thymocyte repertoires combined previously published and newly generated, unpublished data and were used to strengthen a single-cell study of gammadelta thymocyte development. A total of 10 or so subjects, comprising 3 fetal thymus donors and 7 pediatric thymus donors, were covered by the bulk gammadelta thymocyte repertoire set. Bulk gammadelta thymocyte repertoires combined previously published data (refs 27,28) with unpublished data. To increase subject numbers and strengthen the CDR3 publicity analysis, bulk TCR repertoire data were added.

Relative to its sample, this clone is medium-sized (0.01 to 0.1%). Its specific antigen is unknown. Within one base of it there is no much larger clone, and no base qualities were kept. In the same sample, other DNA sequences code for this CDR3. The CDR3 contains 23 residues, cysteine and phenylalanine counted. Only CDR3 DNA is held: 69 bases, read in frame from base 1. V ends up 2 bases short and J 1 base short, with an unmatched junction base count of 22. CDR1 TSWWSYY and CDR2 QGS are derived from the germline V gene. Broad study findings and their caveats: Compared with post-natal repertoires, fetal gammadelta thymocyte repertoires had previously been reported to be enriched for TRDV2, TRGV8 and TRGV9 usage, low N additions and public CDR3s.

The sample was run on an Illumina MiSeq. The original methods were these. To analyze publicity, the Vgamma9Vdelta2 and nonVgamma9Vdelta2 bulk CDR3 files from each subject were merged so that every subject had one combined repertoire. Using base R and dplyr, each CDR3 amino acid sequence was checked across 9 single-cell datasets and roughly 10 bulk repertoires to give a publicity score ranging from 0 to 19. Clonotypes were called again by TCRdb from the public reads via CATT, and duplicate nucleotide sequences were then merged into one entry. These V and J calls derive from TCRdb rather than the authors' analysis. The sample table lists thousands of delta-chain clones, under 30% of them with a count of one. Of the sample, approximately 4% falls within the top ten clones. Thymocytes were stained with Zombie NIR viability dye and antibodies against CD3 (UCHT1), TCRgammadelta (11F2), TCRVgamma9 (IMMU360) and TCRVdelta2 (IMMU389). TRD and TRG CDR3 repertoires were generated in bulk, separately, from sorted Vgamma9Vdelta2 and nonVgamma9Vdelta2 gammadelta thymocytes obtained from human fetal and pediatric thymuses. Children undergoing cardiac surgery in Belgium were the source of the pediatric thymus tissue. Pediatric thymus donors in the study were aged between about 1 and 12 years. As previously described, thymic cell suspensions were prepared from both fetal and post-natal thymuses. NonVgamma9Vdelta2 thymocytes were sorted as CD3+ gammadeltaTCR+ cells that did not have the Vgamma9+Vdelta2+ phenotype. A FACS Aria III cell sorter (BD Biosciences) was used for cell sorting.

This receptor chain uses TRDV1 and TRDJ1, and 13 junctional nucleotides match TRDD3. The sequenced material came from non-Vgamma9Vdelta2 gamma-delta T cells from the thymus. Reading the label with the study, this specimen's cell subset or site is: CD3+gammadeltaTCR+ thymocytes not co-expressing Vgamma9 and Vdelta2. This sequence originates from a child who underwent cardiac surgery and was recorded as healthy. This receptor has the CDR3 CALGEESPYSIYWGIRPTDKLIF. The DNA is TGTGCTCTTGGGGAAGAGAGTCCCTACTCCATTTACTGGGGGATACGGCCCACCGATAAACTCATCTTT.